The 17 T cell receptor beta chains presented below share a single source sample, sequenced in a study of regulatory T cells in long-lasting Graves disease. Library construction for TCR beta used iRepertoire HTBI primers and Arm-PCR of CDR3 regions. Via MiXCR, TCRdb re-called the multiplex PCR reads, giving one row per CDR3 protein. The sample yields about 500,000 distinct CDR3 sequences, about 12% seen once. The time point here: newly diagnosed GD, antithyroid drugs for less than 3 months. Construction of the TCR library relied on RNA isolated from PBMCs. These records were also assigned to another study, of T cells in Graves' hyperthyroidism and ophthalmopathy.

Sequences were derived from peripheral blood mononuclear cells (PBMCs), sampled at new diagnosis, from a patient treated with antithyroid drugs. The receptors stem from a woman younger than 45 with Graves disease.

As to this clonotype: One junction end disagrees with the germline gene, perhaps due to a read error. The chain carries TRBV28 and TRBJ1-1; unclear D gene. The CDR3 length is 15 residues. CDR1 and CDR2 (germline): MDHEN, SYDVKM. CDR3 DNA sequence: TGTGCCAGCACCCGGACGGGCGCGGGAGGCACTAAAGCTTTCTTT. Encoded protein: CASTRTGAGGTKAFF.

The sample holds a few counts of this clonotype. The CDR3 DNA reads TGTGCCAGTAGGCAGTCAGGCGCGCCCTTCTATAGCAATCAGCCCCAGCATTTT. It encodes CASRQSGAPFYSNQPQHF. This chain links TRBV19 with TRBJ1-5, with D unclear. This CDR3 region has 18 residues. Trimming shortened V by 6 bases and J by 0 bases, and 21 bases separated the two germline ends. CDR1 is LNHDA, CDR2 SQIVND, per germline (reference sequence). The full variable domain, in which reference TRBV19 and TRBJ1-5 provide the parts outside the CDR3, is DGGITQSPKYLFRKEGQNVTLSCEQNLNHDAMYWYRQDPGQGLRLIYYSQIVNDFQKGDIAEGYSVSREKKESFPLTVTSAQKNPTAFYLCASRQSGAPFYSNQPQHFGDGTRLSIL.

This clonotype has more than one count but fewer than ten. The chain has TRBV7-3 and TRBJ1-5; D gene unclear. V was trimmed by 3 bases and J by 4 bases, leaving 7 bases between them. The CDR3 spans 13 residues. Germline assignment: CDR1 SGHTA and CDR2 FQGTGA. This chain's CDR3 is CASSFMPNQPQHF. CDR3 nucleotides: TGTGCCAGCAGCTTTATGCCTAATCAGCCCCAGCATTTT.

This clonotype was seen at least ten times. The chain combines TRBV5-6 with TRBJ2-5; D unclear. This CDR3 comprises 13 residues. V gave up 5 bases and J gave up 5 bases, with 13 bases separating them. The germline V gene encodes CDR1 SGHDT and CDR2 YYEEEE. The CDR3 DNA sequence: TGTGCCAGCAGGACGGGCCCGCGGGAGACCCAGTACTTC. The encoded protein is CASRTGPRETQYF.

This clonotype has at least ten counts. CDR3: CASSSEAGGNSPLHF. The CDR3 region has the DNA TGTGCCAGCAGCTCCGAAGCAGGGGGTAATTCACCCCTCCACTTT. The chain has TRBV7-9 and TRBJ1-6; 7 nucleotides match TRBD1. Trimming cost V 4 bases and J 6 bases; bases outside gene matches: 6. The CDR3 is 15 amino acids. Germline lookup yields CDR1 SEHNR and CDR2 FQNEAQ (reference sequence).

There are many counts of this clonotype. The chain recombines TRBV12-3 or TRBV12-4 with TRBJ2-1, with D possibly being TRBD1 or TRBD2 (6 bases each). V lost 8 bases and J lost 1, with 18 bases in between. This CDR3 is 16 amino acids long. CDR3 protein: CASLSRGTGSYNEQFF. The CDR3 DNA is TGTGCCAGCTTAAGTAGGGGGACTGGGTCCTACAATGAGCAGTTCTTC.

In its sample, this clonotype was seen many times. J is TRBJ1-2 and V is TRBV19; the D gene is possibly TRBD1 (5 bases). V was shortened by 5 bases and J by 8 bases, with 21 bases between the two germline ends. The CDR3 loop spans 15 amino acids. From germline, CDR1 is LNHDA and CDR2 SQIVND (reference sequence). CDR3: CASSYVIGGDEGYTF. DNA for the CDR3: TGTGCCAGTAGTTACGTCATTGGGGGAGATGAGGGCTACACCTTC.

This clonotype has more than one count but fewer than ten. The chain has TRBV15 and TRBJ2-1, with D perhaps matching TRBD2 (5 bases). The CDR3 sequence is 16 residues long. The germline V and J ends were trimmed by 5 bases and 5 bases, with 19 bases remaining between them. Germline V lookup: CDR1 LNHNV, CDR2 YYDKDF (reference sequence). As DNA, the CDR3 is TGTGCCACCAGCGGACCGGCGACTACCCAGGACAATGAGCAGTTCTTC. Protein product: CATSGPATTQDNEQFF.

This clonotype occurred once. The V call is TRBV29-1, the J call TRBJ1-1; D is unclear. This CDR3 comprises 12 residues. V lost 4 bases and J 1 base, leaving 7 bases between the germline ends. Germline CDR1 SQVTM, CDR2 ANQGSEA. Here the CDR3 reads CSVVGWNTEAFF. CDR3 DNA: TGCAGCGTTGTGGGCTGGAACACTGAAGCTTTCTTT.

This clonotype was counted a few times. The chain is built from TRBV20-1 and TRBJ1-4; perhaps TRBD1 as D (6 bases). Germline V lookup: CDR1 DFQATT, CDR2 SNEGSKA (reference sequence). The V end was cut by 3 bases, the J end by 8 bases, with 19 bases between. This CDR3 has 15 residues. CDR3 sequence reads: CSARQGGTRREKLFF. CDR3 DNA sequence: TGCAGTGCTAGGCAAGGGGGGACAAGAAGAGAAAAACTGTTTTTT.

The CDR3, as DNA: TGTGCCAGCAGTGGGATGGCGAGGGTGTGGGCAGATACGCAGTATTTT. As protein: CASSGMARVWADTQYF. The V and J genes are TRBV27 and TRBJ2-3; the D gene is possibly TRBD2 (5 bases). Per the germline V gene, CDR1 is MNHEY and CDR2 is SMNVEV (reference sequence). This CDR3 is built from 16 residues. Trimming pared 5 bases from V and 4 bases from J, leaving 19 bases between.

This clonotype has at least ten counts. V is TRBV20-1 and J is TRBJ1-2, with D uncertain. CDR1 DFQATT and CDR2 SNEGSKA come from the germline V gene (reference sequence). Trimming pared 6 bases from V and 2 bases from J, leaving 7 bases between. The CDR3 is 11 amino acids. The CDR3 bases are TGCAGTGCGGCAGTGAACTATGGCTACACCTTC. It yields the protein CSAAVNYGYTF.

This clonotype was seen repeatedly, ten times or more. The genes are TRBV2 and TRBJ2-2; 7 nucleotides line up with TRBD1. Germline loops: CDR1 SNHLY, CDR2 FYNNEI. V was pared by 5 bases and J by 1 base, with 4 bases of the junction left unmatched. This CDR3 has 15 amino acids. The CDR3 sequence: CASSMWDRNTGELFF. CDR3 DNA sequence: TGTGCCAGCAGTATGTGGGACAGGAACACCGGGGAGCTGTTTTTT.

There are many counts of this clonotype. The chain links TRBV9 to TRBJ2-3; 9 bases are shared with TRBD2. V was pared by 0 bases and J by 2 bases, with 10 bases of the junction left unmatched. The CDR3 covers 18 residues. Per the germline V gene, CDR1 is SGDLS and CDR2 is YYNGEE. CDR3 DNA: TGTGCCAGCAGCGTAGTCCCCGGGACTAGCTGGTCCACAGATACGCAGTATTTT. It specifies CASSVVPGTSWSTDTQYF.

Many counts were recorded for this clonotype. The V call is TRBV12-3 or TRBV12-4, the J call TRBJ1-5; D is uncertain. CDR3 length: 13 residues. Between the trimmed V and J ends, which lost 6 bases and 5 bases, there was a span of 11 bases. In DNA, the CDR3 is TGTGCCAGCAGAACCGACGGCTATCAGCCCCAGCATTTT. Translated: CASRTDGYQPQHF.

This clonotype showed up many times. The rearrangement uses TRBV12-3 or TRBV12-4 and TRBJ2-2; 8 bases are a match to TRBD2. This CDR3 has 16 residues. V trimming: 4 bases; J trimming: 7 bases; junction bases outside the gene matches: 11. The CDR3: CASSWGTRKSNGELFF. The DNA for the CDR3 is TGTGCCAGCAGTTGGGGGACTAGGAAGTCGAACGGGGAGCTGTTTTTT.

The rearrangement links TRBV20-1 to TRBJ2-2, with a weak D call TRBD2 (6 bases). The germline CDR1 and CDR2 sequences are DFQATT and SNEGSKA (reference sequence). Deletions cut 7 bases from V and 1 base from J, with 13 bases between. This CDR3 is 14 amino acids long. In nucleotides, the CDR3 is TGCAGTGTTGTAAGGCGGGGGAACACCGGGGAGCTGTTTTTT. Residues: CSVVRRGNTGELFF.